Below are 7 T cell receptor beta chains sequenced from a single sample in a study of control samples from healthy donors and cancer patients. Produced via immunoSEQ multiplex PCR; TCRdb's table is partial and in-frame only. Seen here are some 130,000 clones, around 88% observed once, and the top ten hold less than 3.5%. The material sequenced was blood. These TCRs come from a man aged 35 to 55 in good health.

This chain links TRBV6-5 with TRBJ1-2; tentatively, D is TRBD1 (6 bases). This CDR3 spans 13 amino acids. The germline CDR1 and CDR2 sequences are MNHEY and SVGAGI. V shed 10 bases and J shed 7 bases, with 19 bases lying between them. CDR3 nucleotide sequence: TGTGCCACCAACAGGGAACTTAATGGTGGCTACACCTTC. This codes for CATNRELNGGYTF.

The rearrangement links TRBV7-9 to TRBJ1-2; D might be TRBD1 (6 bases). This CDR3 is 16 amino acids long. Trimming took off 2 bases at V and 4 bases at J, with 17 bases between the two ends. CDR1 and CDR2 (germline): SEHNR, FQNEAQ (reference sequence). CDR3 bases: TGTGCCAGCAGCTTATTCCCCCCCAGGGGCCCCTATGGCTACACCTTC. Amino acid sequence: CASSLFPPRGPYGYTF.

The CDR3 reads CASSQYKDGYYGYTF. The CDR3 DNA is TGTGCCAGCAGTCAATATAAGGACGGGTACTATGGCTACACCTTC. This rearrangement joins TRBV6-2 or TRBV6-3 to TRBJ1-2; D ambiguous. The CDR3 contains 15 residues. The germline V gene has CDR1 MNHEY and CDR2 SVGEGT. V was shortened by 5 bases and J by 3 bases, with 16 bases between the two germline ends.

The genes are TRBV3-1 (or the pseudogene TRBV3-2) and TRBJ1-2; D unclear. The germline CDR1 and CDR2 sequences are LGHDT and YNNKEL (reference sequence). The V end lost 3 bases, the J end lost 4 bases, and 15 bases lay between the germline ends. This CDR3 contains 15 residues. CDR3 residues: CASSQSAGSIYGYTF. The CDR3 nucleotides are TGTGCCAGCAGCCAGTCGGCAGGCAGCATCTATGGCTACACCTTC.

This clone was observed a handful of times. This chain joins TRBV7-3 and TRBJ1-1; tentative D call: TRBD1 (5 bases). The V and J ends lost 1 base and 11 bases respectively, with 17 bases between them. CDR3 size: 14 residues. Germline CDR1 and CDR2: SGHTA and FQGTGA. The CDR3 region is CASSLIKGTQVAFF. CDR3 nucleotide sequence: TGTGCCAGCAGCTTAATTAAGGGGACCCAGGTCGCTTTCTTT.

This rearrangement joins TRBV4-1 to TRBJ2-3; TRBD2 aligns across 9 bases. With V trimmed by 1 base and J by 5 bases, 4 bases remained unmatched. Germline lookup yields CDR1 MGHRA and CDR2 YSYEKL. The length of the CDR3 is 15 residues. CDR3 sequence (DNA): TGCGCCAGCAGCCAAGGTCCGACTAGCGGAGATACGCAGTATTTT. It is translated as CASSQGPTSGDTQYF.

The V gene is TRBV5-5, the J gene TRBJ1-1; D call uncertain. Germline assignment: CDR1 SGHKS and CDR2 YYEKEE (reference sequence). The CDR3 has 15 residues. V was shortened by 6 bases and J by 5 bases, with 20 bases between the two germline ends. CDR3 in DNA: TGTGCCAGCAATCTTCTTTTGGGTTTTATGACTGAAGCTTTCTTT. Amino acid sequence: CASNLLLGFMTEAFF.